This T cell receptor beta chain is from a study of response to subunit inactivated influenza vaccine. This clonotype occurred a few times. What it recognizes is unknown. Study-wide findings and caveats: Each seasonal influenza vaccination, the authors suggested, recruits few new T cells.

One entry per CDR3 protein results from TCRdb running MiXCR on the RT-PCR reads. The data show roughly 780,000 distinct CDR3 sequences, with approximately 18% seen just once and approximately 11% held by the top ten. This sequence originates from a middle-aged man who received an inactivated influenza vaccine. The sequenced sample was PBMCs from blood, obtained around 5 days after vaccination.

The DNA of the CDR3 is TGCAGTGCTACCCAACTACTCTCGACTAGCGTGGAACCGGAGACCCAGTACTTC. This codes for CSATQLLSTSVEPETQYF. J is TRBJ2-5 and V is TRBV20-1; 8 bases align to TRBD2. This CDR3 is built from 18 residues. Germline trimming cut 4 bases from V and 5 bases from J; bases unmatched to any gene: 21. Germline V gene sequence: CDR1 DFQATT, CDR2 SNEGSKA (reference sequence).